One and the same sample provided the 23 T cell receptor beta chains below, sequenced in a study of CD8+CD57+ T cells in acquired aplastic anemia. Genomic DNA constituted the template upon which TCR beta VDJ and CDR3 profiling was performed. TCRdb reanalysed the reads using MiXCR and keeps one entry per CDR3 protein. The sample gives around 500,000 distinct CDR3 sequences, approximately 33% of which show up once; 0.82% is in the top ten. Selection for sequencing was limited to patients who had shown CD8+CD57+ cell expansion by flow cytometry. Sequencing was carried out using sorted CD4+, CD8+, or CD8+CD57+ T cells (not recorded which) from PBMCs. These receptors all stem from a human donor with aplastic anemia.

This clonotype was observed a handful of times. This sequence joins TRBV12-3 or TRBV12-4 and TRBJ1-5; tentative D call: TRBD1 (5 bases). This CDR3 has 13 amino acids. V lost 4 bases, J lost 8 bases, and 12 bases lay in between. The CDR3, as DNA: TGTGCCAGCAGTTCGGGGGTTAGGGAGCCCCAGCATTTT. Its protein is CASSSGVREPQHF.

J is TRBJ2-6 and V is TRBV6-1; TRBD1 matches at 7 bases. Trimming took 8 bases from V and 0 from J; bases not matched to a gene: 10. CDR1 and CDR2 (germline): MNHNS, SASEGT. The CDR3 loop spans 17 amino acids. Here the CDR3 reads CASGRGTDSSGANVLTF. The CDR3 nucleotides read TGTGCCAGCGGACGAGGGACAGACTCCTCTGGGGCCAACGTCCTGACTTTC.

This clonotype was counted ten times or more. This sequence joins TRBV27 and TRBJ1-1; a possible D gene is TRBD1 (6 bases). The CDR3 has 13 residues. CDR1 and CDR2 from the germline V gene are MNHEY and SMNVEV (reference sequence). Deletions cut 5 bases from V and 4 bases from J, with 11 bases between. Written as DNA, the CDR3 is TGTGCCAGCAGTCTACAGGGCCGCACTGAAGCTTTCTTT. Its protein product is CASSLQGRTEAFF.

The chain has TRBV7-2 and TRBJ1-2, with 8 bases identical to TRBD1. This CDR3 is 14 amino acids long. Germline CDR1 reads SGHTA; CDR2 reads FQGNSA. V lost 3 bases to trimming and J lost 6 bases; unmatched junction nucleotides: 6. The CDR3 here is CASSFRTGHHGYTF. For the CDR3, the DNA is TGTGCCAGCAGCTTTCGGACAGGGCACCATGGCTACACCTTC.

This clonotype has ten or more counts. The genes are TRBV29-1 and TRBJ2-3; D is unresolved. Germline CDR1 SQVTM, CDR2 ANQGSEA. The CDR3 covers 11 residues. V was cut by 5 bases and J by 4 bases, with 7 bases left in between. In nucleotides, the CDR3 is TGCAGCGTTCCCTATGCAGATACGCAGTATTTT. This sequence encodes CSVPYADTQYF.

This clonotype was seen many times. The chain carries TRBV19 and TRBJ1-2; possibly TRBD1 for D (5 bases). V gave up 3 bases and J gave up 4 bases, with 18 bases separating them. Per germline, CDR1 LNHDA and CDR2 SQIVND (reference sequence). CDR3 length: 16 amino acids. The CDR3 DNA is TGTGCCAGTAGTATCGGGCCGGGGGAGAAGGCCTATGGCTACACCTTC. Translating it yields CASSIGPGEKAYGYTF.

This clonotype was recorded a few times. This chain links TRBV10-1 with TRBJ2-7, with D perhaps TRBD2 (6 bases). V was pared by 6 bases and J by 6 bases, with 21 bases between. The CDR3 covers 15 residues. CDR1 and CDR2 (germline): WNHNN, SYGVQD (reference sequence). In DNA, the CDR3 is TGCGCCAGCAGCGTTGAAGACCGGGGGAGGCTCGAGCAGTACTTC. Translating it yields CASSVEDRGRLEQYF.

This clonotype has at least ten counts. The gene calls are TRBV7-9 and TRBJ2-1; D call uncertain. The ends were cut back, 4 bases at V and 4 bases at J, with 5 bases in the middle. Germline assignment: CDR1 SEHNR and CDR2 FQNEAQ (reference sequence). The CDR3 length is 12 residues. CDR3 DNA: TGTGCCAGCAGCTCGCAGTACAATGAGCAGTTCTTC. Residues: CASSSQYNEQFF.

A word on this clonotype: It may be a read error: a sequence one base away is much more abundant. V usage is TRBV10-1 and J usage is TRBJ1-3, with D perhaps TRBD1 (5 bases). In germline, CDR1 is WNHNN, CDR2 SYGVQD (reference sequence). Trimming pared 9 bases from V and 4 bases from J, leaving 19 bases between. The CDR3 loop spans 15 amino acids. The chain's CDR3 is CARGRSRGRGNTIYF. As DNA, the CDR3 is TGCGCCAGGGGACGGAGCAGAGGACGCGGAAACACCATATATTTT.

V gene TRBV5-5 combines with J gene TRBJ2-3; possibly TRBD2 for D (5 bases). Germline assignment: CDR1 SGHKS and CDR2 YYEKEE (reference sequence). Trimming removed 0 bases from V and 2 bases from J, with 10 bases in between. The length of the CDR3 is 15 residues. In DNA, the CDR3 is TGTGCCAGCAGCTTGGACGGAGGAGACACAGATACGCAGTATTTT. This codes for CASSLDGGDTDTQYF.

This clonotype was seen many times. The rearrangement links TRBV19 to TRBJ2-2, with TRBD1 matching over 7 bases. CDR3 length equals 15 residues. Germline V gives CDR1 LNHDA, CDR2 SQIVND (reference sequence). With 6 bases clipped from V and 0 bases from J, the junction kept 4 bases outside the gene matches. The CDR3 DNA is TGTGCCAGTAGACCGGGACAGACGAACACCGGGGAGCTGTTTTTT. Translated: CASRPGQTNTGELFF.

This clonotype was found many times. The chain links TRBV9 to TRBJ1-3; D remains ambiguous. This CDR3 contains 15 residues. CDR1 is SGDLS, CDR2 YYNGEE, per germline. V was pared by 1 base and J by 0 bases, with 8 bases between. For the CDR3, the DNA is TGTGCCAGCAGCGTAACGGCCAACTCTGGAAACACCATATATTTT. Amino acids: CASSVTANSGNTIYF.

The chain is built from TRBV9 and TRBJ1-1; D call uncertain. The CDR3 runs to 13 residues. V was trimmed by 10 bases and J by 0 bases, leaving 13 bases between them. CDR1 and CDR2 (germline): SGDLS, YYNGEE. CDR3 sequence reads: CAWSGRMNTEAFF. In DNA form, the CDR3 reads TGTGCCTGGAGTGGACGGATGAACACTGAAGCTTTCTTT.

Many counts were recorded for this clonotype. V is TRBV2 and J is TRBJ1-6; perhaps TRBD1 as D (6 bases). Germline-derived CDR1 and CDR2 are SNHLY and FYNNEI. The CDR3 length is 13 residues. The V and J ends lost 8 bases and 8 bases respectively, with 13 bases between them. Written as DNA, the CDR3 is TGTGCCAGCTCAGGGGCGACGGATTCACCCCTCCACTTT. It yields the protein CASSGATDSPLHF. The variable domain in full, with the rest retrieved from reference TRBV2 and TRBJ1-6, is EPEVTQTPSHQVTQMGQEVILRCVPISNHLYFYWYRQILGQKVEFLVSFYNNEISEKSEIFDDQFSVERPDGSNFTLKIRSTKLEDSAMYFCASSGATDSPLHFGNGTRLTVT.

The CDR3 DNA is TGTGCCAGCAGCGGGGGCTGGGGGGCCCAATTCGGGGGCTACACCTTC. The encoded protein is CASSGGWGAQFGGYTF. V and J are TRBV7-2 and TRBJ1-2, with a possible D match to TRBD1 (6 bases). Germline V gives CDR1 SGHTA, CDR2 FQGNSA. This CDR3 region has 16 residues. Trimming removed 5 bases at V and 8 bases at J, with 24 bases between.

This clonotype was picked up a small number of times. The chain combines TRBV20-1 with TRBJ2-3, with D possibly TRBD2 on 7 matching bases. This CDR3 comprises 13 residues. Germline lookup yields CDR1 DFQATT and CDR2 SNEGSKA (reference sequence). With 5 bases removed from V and 6 bases from J, the gap between germline ends came to 15 bases. The CDR3 nucleotides are TGCAGTGCTGGGGGCGGGAGAATTGATACGCAGTATTTT. Its translation is CSAGGGRIDTQYF.

The chain is built from TRBV9 and TRBJ2-5, with TRBD2 as a possible D gene (6 bases). Germline-derived CDR1 and CDR2 are SGDLS and YYNGEE. V shed 0 bases and J shed 10 bases, with 16 bases lying between them. CDR3 size: 14 residues. CDR3 loop: CASSVANGGGDQYF. The CDR3 coding sequence is TGTGCCAGCAGCGTAGCTAACGGCGGAGGGGACCAGTACTTC.

This clonotype was seen ten or more times. This chain connects TRBV7-2 to TRBJ2-5; a possible D gene is TRBD2 (6 bases). The V gene lost 3 bases and the J gene lost 2 bases, with 10 bases spanning the gap. The length of the CDR3 is 14 residues. Germline V gives CDR1 SGHTA, CDR2 FQGNSA. CDR3 in amino acids: CASSLEGQQETQYF. CDR3 coding DNA: TGTGCCAGCAGCTTGGAGGGCCAACAAGAGACCCAGTACTTC. Complete variable domain (other parts from reference TRBV7-2 and TRBJ2-5): GAGVSQSPSNKVTEKGKDVELRCDPISGHTALYWYRQSLGQGLEFLIYFQGNSAPDKSGLPSDRFSAERTGGSVSTLTIQRTQQEDSAVYLCASSLEGQQETQYFGPGTRLLVL.

The chain uses TRBV6-2 or TRBV6-3 and TRBJ2-2, with 9 bases that match TRBD1. With V trimmed by 5 bases and J by 6 bases, 10 bases remained unmatched. The CDR3 is made up of 16 amino acids. Germline values: CDR1 MNHEY, CDR2 SVGEGT. CDR3 residues: CASSKTGGWTAGELFF. The CDR3 DNA follows: TGTGCCAGCAGTAAAACAGGGGGCTGGACCGCCGGGGAGCTGTTTTTT.

This clonotype was detected many times. V gene TRBV19 combines with J gene TRBJ2-7, with 8 bases matching TRBD1. The length of the CDR3 is 14 residues. Germline trimming cut 6 bases from V and 3 bases from J; bases unmatched to any gene: 7. The germline V gene encodes CDR1 LNHDA and CDR2 SQIVND (reference sequence). The CDR3 nucleotides are TGTGCCAGTAGATCTCCGGGACAGGTCTACGAGCAGTACTTC. This translates into CASRSPGQVYEQYF.

This clonotype has a handful of counts. The rearrangement joins TRBV2 to TRBJ1-2, with D perhaps matching TRBD1 (5 bases). Germline CDR1 is SNHLY and CDR2 is FYNNEI. V was shortened by 6 bases and J by 1 base, with 9 bases between the two germline ends. This CDR3 has 13 residues. The CDR3 sequence: CASSGTDNYGYTF. The CDR3 DNA is TGTGCCAGCAGCGGGACGGATAACTATGGCTACACCTTC.

With regard to this clonotype: A single base separates this from a much larger clone, so it may be a read error. The rearrangement uses TRBV6-1 and TRBJ1-1; maybe TRBD1 (5 bases). This CDR3 has 12 residues. The germline V gene encodes CDR1 MNHNS and CDR2 SASEGT. The CDR3 loop reads CVSSGTNTEAFF. CDR3 bases: TGTGTCAGCAGTGGGACGAACACTGAAGCTTTCTTT.

A remark on this clonotype: This may be a read error, as it is one base from a much larger clone. V and J are TRBV6-4 and TRBJ2-3; either TRBD1 or TRBD2 may fit D (5 bases each). The CDR3 totals 14 residues. Germline-derived CDR1 and CDR2 are MRHNA and SNTAGT. V was clipped by 0 bases and J by 1 base, with 5 bases between them. The CDR3 nucleotides are TGTGCCAGCAGTGACTCGGGGGGCACAGATACGCAGTATTTT. Protein sequence: CASSDSGGTDTQYF.